What follows are 4 T cell receptor beta chains derived from one specimen sequenced in a study of blood T cell repertoires in COVID-19. Some clones are missing from TCRdb's copy, which holds only in-frame ones; the method was immunoSEQ multiplex PCR. The sample yields about 230,000 clones, under 90% seen once. Specimen: peripheral blood. Source of these receptors: a man aged 45-65 years with COVID-19, enrolled during active disease.

J is TRBJ2-7 and V is TRBV9, with 9 bases aligning to TRBD2. CDR3 length equals 14 residues. V shed 3 bases and J 6 bases; nucleotides not matched to a gene: 7. Germline-derived CDR1 and CDR2 are SGDLS and YYNGEE. CDR3 nucleotides: TGTGCCAGCAGCGCGGGGACTAGCCCTGGCGAGCAGTACTTC. The encoded protein is CASSAGTSPGEQYF.

The chain couples TRBV2 to TRBJ2-1; D perhaps matches TRBD1 (5 bases). Germline loops: CDR1 SNHLY, CDR2 FYNNEI. The CDR3 runs 15 residues. The V end lost 6 bases, the J end lost 3 bases, and 15 bases lay between the germline ends. DNA for the CDR3: TGTGCCAGCAGCCGACAGCGTCAGGGCTACAATGAGCAGTTCTTC. It translates to CASSRQRQGYNEQFF.

The chain uses TRBV11-3 and TRBJ2-7; 10 bases are shared with TRBD1. Germline V gene lookup returns CDR1 SGHNT and CDR2 YENEEA. The CDR3 has 15 amino acids. V shed 5 bases, J shed 0 bases, and the junction held 4 bases outside the gene matches. CDR3 sequence (DNA): TGTGCCAGCAGCCCGGGACAGGGGAACTCCTACGAGCAGTACTTC. Encoded protein: CASSPGQGNSYEQYF.

The chain couples TRBV5-1 to TRBJ1-6; 8 nucleotides match TRBD1. Trimming removed 2 bases from V and 6 bases from J; junction bases left unmatched: 1. CDR3 length equals 14 residues. Germline assignment: CDR1 SGHRS and CDR2 YFSETQ. CDR3 in amino acids: CASSFGQGNSPLHF. The CDR3 nucleotides read TGCGCCAGCAGCTTTGGACAGGGTAATTCACCCCTCCACTTT.